This record concerns one TCR beta chain sequence. The target of this receptor is not known. No qualities accompany the bases; no much larger clone lies one base away. Whole blood was collected in K2EDTA tubes by collaborating institutions according to the institutions' own protocols. For TCRbeta analysis, collaborators shipped samples as frozen whole blood, isolated PBMCs, or DNA extracted from either of those sample types. The sample belongs to a study of blood T cell repertoires in COVID-19 (TCRdb year 2020). In terms of the full investigation: Samples from collaborators originated in the United States, Italy and Spain and spanned both the acute and convalescent phases of COVID-19. The prospective study material was composed of cDNA or gDNA derived from T cells, B-cell-depleted T cells, or PBMCs. The dataset comprised deeply sampled blood TCRbeta repertoires from subjects exposed to, actively infected with, or recovered from COVID-19. A freely available public database, intended as a resource for researchers studying the immune response to SARS-CoV-2, is where the repertoires were released. The samples were drawn from two sources: the first 160 participants of the ongoing ImmuneRACE study, and 950 to 1,500 subjects contributed by 6 global collaborators. Nearly every sample came with metadata listing a de-identified subject ID, COVID-19 status, age in years and sex. Where available, HLA class I and class II types were taken from metadata supplied by the sample provider and were not determined by assay-based typing.

TCRbeta CDR3 regions were amplified from genomic DNA by means of the immunoSEQ Assay, a bias-controlled multiplex PCR. In the paper's pipeline: The number of nucleated cells in each sample was estimated from the amplification of reference gene primers within the assay. To quantify the absolute abundance of each unique TCRbeta CDR3 rearrangement, sequence reads were collapsed and filtered. For each sample, productive Simpson clonality was calculated as the square root of Simpson's diversity index over productive rearrangements. The table comes from immuneACCESS by way of TCRdb, which keeps in-frame sequences with V and J called. Part of the clones is missing from these tables; in studies checked, under half for an unresolved V gene and the rest for unknown reasons. For V, J and clone size, that table is used; D and trimming come from the DNA. The sample profile shows roughly 250,000 clones; approximately 90% of them were found once. The leading ten clones occupy around 0.84% of the sample.

Paper-wide results and their limitations: The amount of clinical and demographic metadata varied by source and participant and was provided uncurated.

V sheds 4 bases and J sheds 4 bases, leaving 10 bases between their ends. Its CDR3 holds 13 amino acids, cysteine through phenylalanine. The DNA shown is the 39-base CDR3, in frame from base 1. CDR1 MGHRA and CDR2 YSYEKL are derived from the germline V gene. The chain links TRBV4-1 with TRBJ2-5; the D gene lacks a confident call. The clonotype was recovered from a man between 25 and 39 years old with acute or convalescent COVID-19. Sequenced sample: peripheral blood. The CDR3 has the sequence CASSPERRETQYF. The DNA is as follows: TGCGCCAGCAGCCCGGAGCGCAGAGAGACCCAGTACTTC.